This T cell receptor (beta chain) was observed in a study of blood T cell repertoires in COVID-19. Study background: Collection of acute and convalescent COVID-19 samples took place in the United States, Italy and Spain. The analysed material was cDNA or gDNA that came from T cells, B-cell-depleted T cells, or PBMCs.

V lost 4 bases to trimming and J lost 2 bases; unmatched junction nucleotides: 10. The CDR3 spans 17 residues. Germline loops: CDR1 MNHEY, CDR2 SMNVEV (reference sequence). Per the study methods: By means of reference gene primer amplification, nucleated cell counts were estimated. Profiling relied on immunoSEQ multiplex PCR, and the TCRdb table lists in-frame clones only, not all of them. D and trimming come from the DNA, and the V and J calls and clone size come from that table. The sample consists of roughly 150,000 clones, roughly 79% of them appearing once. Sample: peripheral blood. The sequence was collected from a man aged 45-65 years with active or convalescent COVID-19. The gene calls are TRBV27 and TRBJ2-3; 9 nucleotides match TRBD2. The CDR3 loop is CASSWWQLAGNTDTQYF. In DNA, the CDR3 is TGTGCCAGCAGTTGGTGGCAGCTAGCGGGAAACACAGATACGCAGTATTTT.